Each of the 31 T cell receptor beta chains below was sequenced from the same sample in a study of radiotherapy plus CTLA-4 blockade in lung cancer. TCRdb's table, derived via immunoSEQ multiplex PCR, lists solely in-frame clones and lacks some. Here the sample spans approximately 110,000 clones, approximately 77% being singletons. Sequencing used peripheral blood, obtained from a patient treated with radiotherapy plus ipilimumab. The source of these receptors is a human donor with non-small cell lung cancer that progressed on radiotherapy plus ipilimumab. Some clones in this sample may be carry-over from other donors' samples.

Written as DNA, the CDR3 is TGCGCCAGCAGCTTGGTGGGGAAGGCCAAAAACATTCAGTACTTC. Encoded protein: CASSLVGKAKNIQYF. This chain links TRBV5-1 with TRBJ2-4; D unclear. Trimming took off 0 bases at V and 1 base at J, with 8 bases between the two ends. CDR3 length equals 15 residues. Germline V gives CDR1 SGHRS, CDR2 YFSETQ.

The chain is built from TRBV5-1 and TRBJ1-2; 7 bases are shared with TRBD1. This CDR3 contains 14 residues. Germline CDR1 and CDR2: SGHRS and YFSETQ. Trimming cost V 0 bases and J 5 bases; bases outside gene matches: 4. The CDR3 DNA sequence: TGCGCCAGCAGCTTGGCACCGGGACAGTATGGCTACACCTTC. It specifies CASSLAPGQYGYTF.

This chain uses TRBV2 with TRBJ1-2, with D unresolved. The CDR3 contains 14 residues. Germline V gene lookup returns CDR1 SNHLY and CDR2 FYNNEI. Trimming took off 2 bases at V and 5 bases at J, with 12 bases between the two ends. In DNA form, the CDR3 reads TGTGCCAGCAGTGAATCGGCCAGGCGATATGGCTACACCTTC. This sequence encodes CASSESARRYGYTF.

V usage is TRBV11-2 and J usage is TRBJ1-4, with 8 bases matching TRBD1. The CDR3 totals 14 residues. The germline V gene encodes CDR1 SGHAT and CDR2 FQNNGV. The V gene end was trimmed by 5 bases and the J gene end by 7 bases; junction bases not matched to a gene: 6. The CDR3 loop is CASSPTGGIEKLFF. CDR3 DNA: TGTGCCAGCAGCCCCACAGGGGGTATTGAAAAACTGTTTTTT.

The V gene is TRBV28, the J gene TRBJ1-5; possible D gene TRBD1, 6 bases. The V end was cut by 4 bases, the J end by 0 bases, with 13 bases between. The germline CDR1 and CDR2 sequences are MDHEN and SYDVKM. CDR3 length equals 16 residues. CDR3 nucleotides: TGTGCCAGCAGTTCCCAGACAGGATATAGCAATCAGCCCCAGCATTTT. Translation: CASSSQTGYSNQPQHF. Looking up the rest from reference TRBV28 and TRBJ1-5 gives the full variable domain: DVKVTQSSRYLVKRTGEKVFLECVQDMDHENMFWYRQDPGLGLRLIYFSYDVKMKEKGDIPEGYSVSREKKERFSLILESASTNQTSMYLCASSSQTGYSNQPQHFGDGTRLSIL.

This clone has just a few counts. A read error may produce the germline difference seen at one junction end. V is TRBV18 and J is TRBJ1-6; D remains unclear. Germline V gene sequence: CDR1 KGHSH, CDR2 LQKENI. This CDR3 has 13 residues. CDR3 region: CASSPSNNSPLHF. The CDR3 DNA reads TGTGCCAGCTCACCCTCCAATAATTCACCCCTCCACTTT.

The rearrangement joins TRBV7-2 to TRBJ1-6; D not certain. Germline assignment: CDR1 SGHTA and CDR2 FQGNSA. This CDR3 spans 15 amino acids. V was shortened by 5 bases and J by 9 bases, with 17 bases between the two germline ends. The CDR3 nucleotides read TGTGCCAGCAGCCCAGACACTCGTCGGACTTCACCCCTCCACTTT. It encodes CASSPDTRRTSPLHF.

The rearrangement joins TRBV19 to TRBJ1-5, with TRBD1 matching over 7 bases. This CDR3 comprises 14 residues. Germline-derived CDR1 and CDR2 are LNHDA and SQIVND (reference sequence). Trimming at V came to 10 bases and at J to 5 bases, leaving 11 bases not matched to a gene. CDR3 sequence reads: CATKKGGADQPQHF. The CDR3 DNA sequence: TGTGCCACCAAAAAAGGGGGCGCGGATCAGCCCCAGCATTTT.

The CDR3 sequence: CASSLPRAGGITDTQYF. The CDR3 DNA sequence: TGTGCCAGCAGTTTACCGAGAGCGGGGGGGATCACAGATACGCAGTATTTT. The chain combines TRBV27 with TRBJ2-3, with TRBD2 matching 10 bases. The V and J ends lost 2 bases and 2 bases, in that order; junction bases with no gene match: 7. The germline CDR1 and CDR2 sequences are MNHEY and SMNVEV (reference sequence). The CDR3 is 17 residues long.

The chain is built from TRBV5-1 and TRBJ1-6, with a weak D call TRBD1 (6 bases). Between the trimmed V and J ends, which lost 3 bases and 7 bases, there was a span of 17 bases. The CDR3 totals 16 residues. Germline CDR1 and CDR2: SGHRS and YFSETQ. CDR3 DNA: TGCGCCAGCAGCTCCAGTGGGGGGGCGAGGAATTCACCCCTCCACTTT. Residues: CASSSSGGARNSPLHF. Supplemented by reference TRBV5-1 and TRBJ1-6, the full variable domain reads KAGVTQTPRYLIKTRGQQVTLSCSPISGHRSVSWYQQTPGQGLQFLFEYFSETQRNKGNFPGRFSGRQFSNSRSEMNVSTLELGDSALYLCASSSSGGARNSPLHFGNGTRLTVT.

The chain recombines TRBV7-2 with TRBJ1-2; D is unclear. Trimming stripped 3 bases from V and 6 bases from J, with 14 bases between. Germline V CDR1 and CDR2: SGHTA, FQGNSA. The CDR3 contains 14 residues. The CDR3: CASSFWGRTDGYTF. CDR3 nucleotides: TGTGCCAGCAGCTTCTGGGGTAGGACTGATGGCTACACCTTC.

This clone turned up a few times. V and J are TRBV6-1 and TRBJ2-7; TRBD1 matches 11 bases. CDR3 size: 15 residues. Germline V lookup: CDR1 MNHNS, CDR2 SASEGT. V lost 7 bases to trimming and J lost 2 bases; unmatched junction nucleotides: 7. The CDR3 region is CASKPGQGVTYEQYF. For the CDR3, the DNA is TGTGCCAGCAAGCCGGGACAGGGGGTGACCTACGAGCAGTACTTC.

The chain combines TRBV4-3 with TRBJ2-5, with D possibly being TRBD2 (6 bases). Germline CDR1 LGHNA, CDR2 YSLEER. CDR3 length equals 17 residues. The V gene lost 0 bases and the J gene lost 0 bases, with 14 bases spanning the gap. Here the CDR3 reads CASSQESPGGYQETQYF. The CDR3 nucleotides read TGCGCCAGCAGCCAAGAAAGCCCAGGAGGGTACCAAGAGACCCAGTACTTC.

CDR3 nucleotide sequence: TGTGCCAGTAGTATAGGACAGGGGGGAGCCAAAAACATTCAGTACTTC. This codes for CASSIGQGGAKNIQYF. The chain is built from TRBV19 and TRBJ2-4; 9 bases map to TRBD1. The V gene's germline CDR1 is LNHDA and CDR2 SQIVND (reference sequence). The V gene end was trimmed by 1 base and the J gene end by 0 bases; junction bases not matched to a gene: 1. This CDR3 spans 16 amino acids.

V and J are TRBV5-4 and TRBJ1-6, with D possibly matching TRBD1 (5 bases). The length of the CDR3 is 15 residues. Germline values: CDR1 SGHNT, CDR2 YYREEE (reference sequence). Trimming took off 0 bases at V and 6 bases at J, with 10 bases between the two ends. CDR3 nucleotide sequence: TGTGCCAGCAGCTTGGCCGGGGGGATTAATTCACCCCTCCACTTT. It translates to CASSLAGGINSPLHF.

The chain carries TRBV19 and TRBJ1-2; D gene unclear. V dropped 3 bases and J dropped 0 bases, with 11 bases sitting between them. Germline V gene data show CDR1 as LNHDA and CDR2 as SQIVND (reference sequence). This CDR3 contains 15 residues. The DNA for the CDR3 is TGTGCCAGTAGTATTATTGGCCGGTCTAACTATGGCTACACCTTC. Its protein is CASSIIGRSNYGYTF.

The rearrangement links TRBV18 to TRBJ2-7; D uncertain. V was trimmed by 6 bases and J by 0 bases, leaving 9 bases between them. This CDR3 contains 13 residues. Germline CDR1 and CDR2: KGHSH and LQKENI. The CDR3 region has the DNA TGTGCCAGCTCCGCGATGAGCTCCTACGAGCAGTACTTC. The encoded protein is CASSAMSSYEQYF. Complete variable domain (other parts from reference TRBV18 and TRBJ2-7): NAGVMQNPRHLVRRRGQEARLRCSPMKGHSHVYWYRQLPEEGLKFMVYLQKENIIDESGMPKERFSAEFPKEGPSILRIQQVVRGDSAAYFCASSAMSSYEQYFGPGTRLTVT.

V gene TRBV19 combines with J gene TRBJ2-1; TRBD2 matches 8 bases. Trimming cost V 3 bases and J 4 bases; bases outside gene matches: 5. The CDR3 totals 15 residues. Germline V gene data show CDR1 as LNHDA and CDR2 as SQIVND (reference sequence). The CDR3: CASSIGGAIYNEQFF. The CDR3 DNA sequence: TGTGCCAGTAGTATCGGGGGGGCGATATACAATGAGCAGTTCTTC.

The chain uses TRBV7-9 and TRBJ1-6, with TRBD1 identical over 9 bases. The CDR3 is 15 residues long. CDR1 and CDR2 (germline): SEHNR, FQNEAQ (reference sequence). With V trimmed by 6 bases and J by 7 bases, 7 bases remained unmatched. The CDR3 region is CASSWTGANNSPLHF. The DNA for the CDR3 is TGTGCCAGCAGTTGGACAGGGGCGAACAATTCACCCCTCCACTTT.

The V gene is TRBV6-5, the J gene TRBJ1-5; a weak D match, TRBD1 (5 bases). Germline CDR1 and CDR2: MNHEY and SVGAGI. Trimming took off 3 bases at V and 6 bases at J, with 15 bases between the two ends. The CDR3 is made up of 15 amino acids. As DNA, the CDR3 is TGTGCCAGCAGTTATGTAGCAGGGCAGGGTCAGCCCCAGCATTTT. It is translated as CASSYVAGQGQPQHF.

The chain is built from TRBV5-5 and TRBJ1-5; D might be TRBD1 (5 bases). Trimming pared 1 base from V and 4 bases from J, leaving 15 bases between. CDR1 and CDR2 from the germline V gene are SGHKS and YYEKEE (reference sequence). The CDR3 runs 16 residues. The CDR3 coding sequence is TGTGCCAGCAGCTTGTCGGGGACCGGTCAAAATCAGCCCCAGCATTTT. Translating gives CASSLSGTGQNQPQHF.

In its sample, this clone was seen a few times. The V and J genes are TRBV19 and TRBJ1-1; 8 nucleotides align to TRBD1. Trimming removed 5 bases from V and 5 bases from J; junction bases left unmatched: 10. This CDR3 region has 15 residues. The germline V gene encodes CDR1 LNHDA and CDR2 SQIVND (reference sequence). As DNA, the CDR3 is TGTGCCAGTAGTTCCACCGCCAGGGGGCAAACTGAAGCTTTCTTT. This sequence encodes CASSSTARGQTEAFF.

The J gene is TRBJ1-1, the V gene TRBV7-9; D call uncertain. The CDR3 spans 14 residues. Looked up from germline, CDR1 is SEHNR and CDR2 is FQNEAQ (reference sequence). V was pared by 1 base and J by 8 bases, with 14 bases between. This CDR3 reads CASSLVGTLEEAFF. The CDR3 bases are TGTGCCAGCAGCTTAGTGGGTACCCTAGAGGAAGCTTTCTTT.

This clone was counted between two and nine times. The chain recombines TRBV6-4 with TRBJ2-3; D is unclear. There are 15 residues in the CDR3. Between the trimmed V and J ends, which lost 2 bases and 0 bases, there was a span of 9 bases. From germline, CDR1 is MRHNA and CDR2 SNTAGT. CDR3 residues: CASSDGISSTDTQYF. CDR3 nucleotide sequence: TGTGCCAGCAGTGACGGGATATCTAGCACAGATACGCAGTATTTT.

The count of this clone is one. CDR3 DNA: TGTGCCAGCAGCTTGCGCGACAGCGCCGTTAACTATGGCTACACCTTC. It codes for CASSLRDSAVNYGYTF. V usage is TRBV7-9 and J usage is TRBJ1-2; the D gene is possibly TRBD1 (5 bases). The CDR3 sequence is 16 residues long. V lost 3 bases to trimming and J lost 1 base, with 15 bases between them. Per germline, CDR1 SEHNR and CDR2 FQNEAQ (reference sequence).

This clone was seen more than once but under ten times. The chain has TRBV30 and TRBJ2-3, with D unresolved. The CDR3 extends over 14 amino acids. CDR1 is GTSNPN, CDR2 SVGIG, per germline (reference sequence). Trimming left V 0 bases short and J 1 base short, with 8 bases between. CDR3 sequence reads: CAWSVVWGTDTQYF. For the CDR3, the DNA is TGTGCCTGGAGTGTAGTTTGGGGCACAGATACGCAGTATTTT.

V usage is TRBV15 and J usage is TRBJ2-7; D is ambiguous. The V gene lost 9 bases and the J gene lost 3 bases, with 15 bases spanning the gap. CDR1 and CDR2 from the germline V gene are LNHNV and YYDKDF (reference sequence). CDR3 size: 13 residues. The CDR3 bases are TGTGCCACGGCCCTAGTCGTAGGCTACGAGCAGTACTTC. It encodes CATALVVGYEQYF.

This clone was observed a few times. CDR3 bases: TGTGCCAGCAGCTCACCACTCGGGCGGGGGTTAGGCTATGGCTACACCTTC. Translated: CASSSPLGRGLGYGYTF. The chain joins TRBV27 to TRBJ1-2; TRBD1 might be the D (5 bases). V shed 6 bases and J shed 4 bases, with 24 bases lying between them. The CDR3 has 17 residues. CDR1 and CDR2 (germline): MNHEY, SMNVEV (reference sequence).

Comment on this clone: Different DNA sequences within this sample yield the same CDR3. This chain links TRBV18 with TRBJ1-1; no clear D gene. This CDR3 has 13 amino acids. Trimming removed 1 base from V and 1 base from J, with 4 bases in between. CDR1 is KGHSH, CDR2 LQKENI, per germline. The CDR3 nucleotides read TGTGCCAGCTCACCACAGCGGAACACTGAAGCTTTCTTT. Protein product: CASSPQRNTEAFF.

The J gene is TRBJ2-5, the V gene TRBV18, with D maybe TRBD1 (5 bases). Germline CDR1 is KGHSH and CDR2 is LQKENI. Trimming took off 1 base at V and 7 bases at J, with 10 bases between the two ends. CDR3 length: 13 residues. CDR3 bases: TGTGCCAGCTCACCACTGGGGCTTGGGACCCAGTACTTC. It yields the protein CASSPLGLGTQYF.

This clone was observed a few times. The V gene is TRBV6-1, the J gene TRBJ2-7; no firm D call. V was trimmed by 6 bases and J by 12 bases, leaving 18 bases between them. Germline V gene lookup returns CDR1 MNHNS and CDR2 SASEGT. The CDR3 is 12 amino acids. Written as DNA, the CDR3 is TGTGCCAGCAGCCTCCCTACGTGGGCCGCGTACTTC. It is translated as CASSLPTWAAYF.